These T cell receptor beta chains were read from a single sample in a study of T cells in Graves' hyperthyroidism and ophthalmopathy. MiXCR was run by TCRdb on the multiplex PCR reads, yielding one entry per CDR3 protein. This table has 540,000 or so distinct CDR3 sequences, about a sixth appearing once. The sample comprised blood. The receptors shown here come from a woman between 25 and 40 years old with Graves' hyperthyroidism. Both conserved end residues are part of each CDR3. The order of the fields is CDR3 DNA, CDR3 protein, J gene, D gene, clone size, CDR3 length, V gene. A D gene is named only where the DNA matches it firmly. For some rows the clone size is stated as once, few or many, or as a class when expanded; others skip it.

DNA: TGTGCCAGCAGCTTAGATAGGGGGACTACTTACGAGCAGTACTTC
CDR3: CASSLDRGTTYEQYF
J: TRBJ2-7
D: .
size: many
length: 15
V: TRBV11-2

DNA: TGTGCCAGCAGCGCCAACTCATTGTATGATCCGTTCTTC
CDR3: CASSANSLYDPFF
J: TRBJ2-1
D: .
size: .
length: 13
V: TRBV9

DNA: TGTGCCAGCAGTTCCGGGACTAGGGGATACGAGCAGTACTTC
CDR3: CASSSGTRGYEQYF
J: TRBJ2-7
D: TRBD2
size: many
length: 14
V: TRBV12-3/TRBV12-4

DNA: TGCAGCCCAAAAGCGGCTAGCACAGGTACGCAGTATTTT
CDR3: CSPKAASTGTQYF
J: TRBJ2-3
D: .
size: few
length: 13
V: TRBV20-1

DNA: TGCAGCGTTGAAGATCGGGGGGGGAGCGGGAGTGGCTACAATGAGCAGTTCTTC
CDR3: CSVEDRGGSGSGYNEQFF
J: TRBJ2-1
D: TRBD2
size: few
length: 18
V: TRBV29-1

DNA: TGTGCCAGCAGTCCAAGGGCGTGGGCTAGTGCCGGGGAGCTGTTTTTT
CDR3: CASSPRAWASAGELFF
J: TRBJ2-2
D: .
size: .
length: 16
V: TRBV28

DNA: TGTGCCAGCAGCTCCCCCAGTGGGACTAGCGGGAGGGCCAACGAGCAGTACTTC
CDR3: CASSSPSGTSGRANEQYF
J: TRBJ2-7
D: TRBD2
size: many
length: 18
V: TRBV7-9

DNA: TGTGCCAGTAGTATAGGAGGCCTGAGCTCCTACAATGAGCAGTTCTTC
CDR3: CASSIGGLSSYNEQFF
J: TRBJ2-1
D: .
size: .
length: 16
V: TRBV19

DNA: TGTGCCAGCAGTTACTCTAATAGCAATCAGCCCCAGCATTTT
CDR3: CASSYSNSNQPQHF
J: TRBJ1-5
D: .
size: few
length: 14
V: TRBV6-5

DNA: TGCAGTGCTAGGGGGACAGGGGGTTCCTACGAGCAGTACTTC
CDR3: CSARGTGGSYEQYF
J: TRBJ2-7
D: TRBD1
size: many
length: 14
V: TRBV20-1

DNA: TGTGCCAGCAGCTTAGTCCGGGCGCCCCTCTCCCCTGAGCAGTACTTC
CDR3: CASSLVRAPLSPEQYF
J: TRBJ2-7
D: .
size: many
length: 16
V: TRBV7-2

DNA: TGTGCCAGCAGTTACACGCGGGGACGGAACAATGAGCAGTTCTTC
CDR3: CASSYTRGRNNEQFF
J: TRBJ2-1
D: .
size: few
length: 15
V: TRBV6-5

DNA: TGTGCCAGCTCACCTAGGACAGGGGGCGCATTGGATGAGCAGTTCTTC
CDR3: CASSPRTGGALDEQFF
J: TRBJ2-1
D: TRBD1
size: many
length: 16
V: TRBV18

DNA: TGTGCCAGCAGTTACGGGCAGGGGCTTGGTAACTACAATGAGCAGTTCTTC
CDR3: CASSYGQGLGNYNEQFF
J: TRBJ2-1
D: .
size: few
length: 17
V: TRBV6-5

DNA: TGTGCCAGCACCTGGACACGAACCTACGAGCAGTACTTC
CDR3: CASTWTRTYEQYF
J: TRBJ2-7
D: .
size: .
length: 13
V: TRBV6-2/TRBV6-3

DNA: TGTGCCAGCAGCGTCGGGATGGCTGGCGGGAGCTACAATGAGCAGTTCTTC
CDR3: CASSVGMAGGSYNEQFF
J: TRBJ2-1
D: TRBD2
size: .
length: 17
V: TRBV9

DNA: TGCAGTGCACCTGAGTTCCGGACAGGCCGCTCCTACGAGCAGTACTTC
CDR3: CSAPEFRTGRSYEQYF
J: TRBJ2-7
D: TRBD1
size: many
length: 16
V: TRBV20-1

DNA: TGTGCCAGCAGTTCATCCGGGACCCAGTACAATGAGCAGTTCTTC
CDR3: CASSSSGTQYNEQFF
J: TRBJ2-1
D: .
size: many
length: 15
V: TRBV12-3/TRBV12-4

DNA: TGTGCCAGCAGCCAAGACGCAGGCTCGCCGGGGGGCTACACCTTC
CDR3: CASSQDAGSPGGYTF
J: TRBJ1-2
D: .
size: many
length: 15
V: TRBV3-1

DNA: TGTGCCAGCAGCTTAGCTTTATCTAGCGATTACGAGCAGTACTTC
CDR3: CASSLALSSDYEQYF
J: TRBJ2-7
D: .
size: many
length: 15
V: TRBV7-2

DNA: TGTGCCAGCAGCTTACCAGGGCAAAATGAAAAACTGTTTTTT
CDR3: CASSLPGQNEKLFF
J: TRBJ1-4
D: .
size: few
length: 14
V: TRBV7-9

DNA: TGTGCTACTAGATCCAGGGCTAGCACTGAAGCTCTCTTT
CDR3: CATRSRASTEALF
J: TRBJ1-1
D: .
size: .
length: 13
V: TRBV11-2

DNA: TGTGCCAGCAGCCAAGATCATCTAGCGTTTGTGGGAGCCCCAGCCTACAATGAGCAGTTCTTC
CDR3: CASSQDHLAFVGAPAYNEQFF
J: TRBJ2-1
D: .
size: .
length: 21
V: TRBV14

DNA: TGTGCCAGCAGTTTCAATATCGGCGGCTACGAGCAGTACTTC
CDR3: CASSFNIGGYEQYF
J: TRBJ2-7
D: .
size: few
length: 14
V: TRBV27

DNA: TGTGCCAGCAGCTTAACACTAGCCTATGAGCAGTTCTTC
CDR3: CASSLTLAYEQFF
J: TRBJ2-1
D: .
size: many
length: 13
V: TRBV7-3

DNA: TGTGCCAGTACCACCGACTTGGGGGGTCACTGGGGCAGCAATCAGCCCCAGCATTTT
CDR3: CASTTDLGGHWGSNQPQHF
J: TRBJ1-5
D: .
size: many
length: 19
V: TRBV19

DNA: TGTGCCACCAGCAGAGGCCCCTTAGAGTGGCAGCCCAACTACGAGCAGTACTTC
CDR3: CATSRGPLEWQPNYEQYF
J: TRBJ2-7
D: .
size: few
length: 18
V: TRBV15

DNA: TGTGCCAGCAGCCAAGATGGTGAGAGCCGCCGGCAGTACTTC
CDR3: CASSQDGESRRQYF
J: TRBJ2-7
D: .
size: many
length: 14
V: TRBV3-1

DNA: TGTGCCAGTCGCTCCATGCACCACGAGCAGTACTTC
CDR3: CASRSMHHEQYF
J: TRBJ2-7
D: .
size: .
length: 12
V: TRBV19

DNA: TGCAGTGCCCCCAGAGGGGGGGTAATCTATGGCTACACCTTC
CDR3: CSAPRGGVIYGYTF
J: TRBJ1-2
D: .
size: few
length: 14
V: TRBV20-1

DNA: TGTGCCAGCAGTTTAACAGCGGCCGGGGAGCTGTTTTTT
CDR3: CASSLTAAGELFF
J: TRBJ2-2
D: .
size: many
length: 13
V: TRBV6-1

DNA: TGTGCCATCCAGGGTCGGGCGGGAGACAATGAGCAGTTCTTC
CDR3: CAIQGRAGDNEQFF
J: TRBJ2-1
D: TRBD2
size: .
length: 14
V: TRBV10-3

DNA: TGTGCCTGGAGGGTTGGCTGGGTCGGGTCCTACAATGAGCAGTTCTTC
CDR3: CAWRVGWVGSYNEQFF
J: TRBJ2-1
D: .
size: many
length: 16
V: TRBV30

DNA: TGCAGTGCCTGGCGTAGGGATTATAATTCACCCCTCCACTTT
CDR3: CSAWRRDYNSPLHF
J: TRBJ1-6
D: .
size: .
length: 14
V: TRBV20-1

DNA: TGTGCCAGCAGTTTACTTATTGGGACCTCCAGTGAAAAACTGTTTTTT
CDR3: CASSLLIGTSSEKLFF
J: TRBJ1-4
D: .
size: .
length: 16
V: TRBV28

DNA: TGTGCCAGCAGTGGATGCAATCCCCCGCTAGCGGGACATTTCTACGAGCAGTACTTC
CDR3: CASSGCNPPLAGHFYEQYF
J: TRBJ2-7
D: TRBD2
size: few
length: 19
V: TRBV6-4

DNA: TGCAGTGCTAGTGGTGACAGCACCCATGGCTACACCTTC
CDR3: CSASGDSTHGYTF
J: TRBJ1-2
D: .
size: many
length: 13
V: TRBV20-1

DNA: TGTGCCACCACTGCGGGAGGTGCCTACAATGAGCAGTTCTTC
CDR3: CATTAGGAYNEQFF
J: TRBJ2-1
D: TRBD2
size: few
length: 14
V: TRBV6-1

DNA: TGCAGTGCTAGAGACGCTCGACTAGCAACAGATACGCAGTATTTT
CDR3: CSARDARLATDTQYF
J: TRBJ2-3
D: TRBD2
size: few
length: 15
V: TRBV20-1

DNA: TGCGCCAGCAGTGGAGGGGGGCTGAACACTGAAGCTTTCTTT
CDR3: CASSGGGLNTEAFF
J: TRBJ1-1
D: .
size: .
length: 14
V: TRBV10-1

DNA: TGCGCCAGCGGCTTGGGGACAGGGAATAATGAAAAACTGTTTTTT
CDR3: CASGLGTGNNEKLFF
J: TRBJ1-4
D: TRBD1
size: .
length: 15
V: TRBV5-1

DNA: TGCGCCAGCAGCCCTGTCGTAGCGTTGAGCCCCTACGAGCAGTACTTC
CDR3: CASSPVVALSPYEQYF
J: TRBJ2-7
D: .
size: few
length: 16
V: TRBV4-1